One and the same sample provided the 29 T cell receptor beta chains below, sequenced in a study of T cell responses to AZD1222 COVID-19 vaccine. This table comes from immunoSEQ multiplex PCR, and its TCRdb copy is limited to in-frame clones, with some not included. The data contain about 130,000 clones, about 90% of them singletons. Sequencing used peripheral blood, obtained on day 0 of AZD1222 vaccination. These receptors all come from an adult in good health.

The chain has TRBV27 and TRBJ1-2, with D perhaps matching TRBD1 (5 bases). Germline V gives CDR1 MNHEY, CDR2 SMNVEV (reference sequence). The CDR3 extends over 15 amino acids. The V end lost 3 bases, the J end lost 1 base, and 12 bases lay between the germline ends. The CDR3 loop reads CASSFLDSLNYGYTF. Written as DNA, the CDR3 is TGTGCCAGCAGTTTCCTCGACAGTCTTAACTATGGCTACACCTTC.

This clone was observed a few times. The chain couples TRBV6-4 to TRBJ2-2; 8 nucleotides align to TRBD1. The CDR3 consists of 15 residues. V gave up 3 bases and J gave up 3 bases; unmatched junction bases: 3. In germline, CDR1 is MRHNA, CDR2 SNTAGT. The CDR3 spells CASSETGVDTGELFF. The CDR3 bases are TGTGCCAGCAGTGAGACAGGGGTTGACACCGGGGAGCTGTTTTTT.

The chain's CDR3 is CASSQGLAGPYEQYF. In DNA, the CDR3 is TGTGCCAGCAGCCAAGGACTAGCGGGACCCTACGAGCAGTACTTC. The chain couples TRBV6-2 or TRBV6-3 to TRBJ2-7; 12 bases are shared with TRBD2. Germline V gives CDR1 MNHEY, CDR2 SVGEGT. The CDR3 is 15 residues long. With V trimmed by 6 bases and J by 2 bases, 5 bases remained unmatched.

The V gene is TRBV24-1, the J gene TRBJ2-7, with 13 bases lining up with TRBD2. The germline V gene encodes CDR1 KGHDR and CDR2 SFDVKD. The V and J ends lost 2 bases and 0 bases, in that order; junction bases with no gene match: 3. The CDR3 consists of 17 residues. This chain's CDR3 is CATSDSGLAGRSYEQYF. The CDR3 DNA reads as TGTGCCACCAGTGATTCGGGACTAGCGGGGCGCTCCTACGAGCAGTACTTC.

This chain uses TRBV4-3 with TRBJ1-1; 7 bases are shared with TRBD1. After removal of 0 bases from V and 0 bases from J, the junction contained 4 bases not matched to a gene. The CDR3 totals 16 residues. Looked up from germline, CDR1 is LGHNA and CDR2 is YSLEER. The CDR3 DNA is TGCGCCAGCAGCCAAGAAACAGGGGTAATGAACACTGAAGCTTTCTTT. It translates to CASSQETGVMNTEAFF.

This clone is a singleton in its sample. This chain uses TRBV12-3 or TRBV12-4 with TRBJ2-7, with 10 nucleotides matching TRBD2. The CDR3 contains 12 residues. V lost 6 bases and J lost 7; bases outside the gene matches: 3. The CDR3 DNA reads TGTGCCAGCAGAGCGGGAGGGGGTGAGCAGTACTTC. This encodes CASRAGGGEQYF.

The V gene is TRBV6-5, the J gene TRBJ2-2; D is unclear. Germline CDR1 reads MNHEY; CDR2 reads SVGAGI. V was pared by 3 bases and J by 6 bases, with 8 bases between. This CDR3 region has 13 residues. The CDR3 bases are TGTGCCAGCAGTTATGAGGTTGCCGGGGAGCTGTTTTTT. Its translation is CASSYEVAGELFF.

The rearrangement uses TRBV11-1 and TRBJ2-1; the match to TRBD2 covers 9 bases. Unmatched junction bases numbered 5, after V lost 3 bases and J lost 5 bases. Germline-derived CDR1 and CDR2 are SGHAT and FQDESV (reference sequence). The CDR3 runs 15 residues. The CDR3 nucleotides are TGTGCCAGCAGCTTTAGCGGGAGAATAAACAATGAGCAGTTCTTC. This codes for CASSFSGRINNEQFF.

The gene calls are TRBV24-1 and TRBJ2-2; 7 positions match TRBD1. The germline V gene has CDR1 KGHDR and CDR2 SFDVKD. The CDR3 runs 16 residues. With 7 bases clipped from V and 5 bases from J, the junction kept 12 bases outside the gene matches. The CDR3 loop reads CATSQARDSLTGELFF. For the CDR3, the DNA is TGTGCCACCAGCCAGGCCAGGGACAGCTTAACCGGGGAGCTGTTTTTT.

CDR3 protein: CASSSSGSRIEETQYF. The CDR3 DNA follows: TGCGCCAGCAGCTCGAGCGGGAGTAGGATAGAAGAGACCCAGTACTTC. The rearrangement joins TRBV5-1 to TRBJ2-5; 8 positions agree with TRBD2. Germline trimming cut 3 bases from V and 3 bases from J; bases unmatched to any gene: 10. Germline V lookup: CDR1 SGHRS, CDR2 YFSETQ. The CDR3 is 16 residues long.

This sequence joins TRBV9 and TRBJ2-7; 8 positions match TRBD1. With 0 bases clipped from V and 0 bases from J, the junction kept 5 bases outside the gene matches. This CDR3 has 16 residues. Germline-derived CDR1 and CDR2 are SGDLS and YYNGEE. The CDR3 DNA reads TGTGCCAGCAGCGTAGGGGGACAGGTTAGCTCCTACGAGCAGTACTTC. It translates to CASSVGGQVSSYEQYF.

V usage is TRBV7-9 and J usage is TRBJ1-4; D remains unclear. Germline V gene sequence: CDR1 SEHNR, CDR2 FQNEAQ (reference sequence). The CDR3 length is 15 residues. The V gene lost 5 bases and the J gene lost 8 bases, with 18 bases spanning the gap. The CDR3 region is CASSAPGPIGEKLFF. In DNA form, the CDR3 reads TGTGCCAGCAGCGCCCCGGGCCCCATCGGAGAAAAACTGTTTTTT.

The chain combines TRBV2 with TRBJ1-4; the match to TRBD1 covers 12 bases. The CDR3 length is 16 residues. V lost 8 bases and J lost 4; bases outside the gene matches: 8. Germline CDR1 is SNHLY and CDR2 is FYNNEI. The CDR3 DNA is TGTGCCAGCGATCCGGGACAGGGGGCGAATAATGAAAAACTGTTTTTT. This codes for CASDPGQGANNEKLFF.

The gene calls are TRBV19 and TRBJ1-5; unclear D gene. The CDR3 is 14 residues long. The V and J ends lost 3 bases and 5 bases respectively, with 11 bases between them. Germline assignment: CDR1 LNHDA and CDR2 SQIVND (reference sequence). The CDR3 reads CASSMVAPHQPQHF. The CDR3 nucleotides read TGTGCCAGTAGTATGGTGGCCCCACATCAGCCCCAGCATTTT. The entire variable domain, with the rest obtained from reference TRBV19 and TRBJ1-5, is as follows: DGGITQSPKYLFRKEGQNVTLSCEQNLNHDAMYWYRQDPGQGLRLIYYSQIVNDFQKGDIAEGYSVSREKKESFPLTVTSAQKNPTAFYLCASSMVAPHQPQHFGDGTRLSIL.

The rearrangement joins TRBV18 to TRBJ2-1; the match to TRBD1 covers 8 bases. Trimming cost V 3 bases and J 7 bases; bases outside gene matches: 8. The CDR3 runs 15 residues. The germline CDR1 and CDR2 sequences are KGHSH and LQKENI. The CDR3 reads CASSPTGVVWNEQFF. The CDR3 region has the DNA TGTGCCAGCTCACCGACAGGGGTAGTTTGGAATGAGCAGTTCTTC. Based on the CDR3 plus reference TRBV18 and TRBJ2-1, the full variable domain is NAGVMQNPRHLVRRRGQEARLRCSPMKGHSHVYWYRQLPEEGLKFMVYLQKENIIDESGMPKERFSAEFPKEGPSILRIQQVVRGDSAAYFCASSPTGVVWNEQFFGPGTRLTVL.

This clone occurred a few times. The chain joins TRBV7-8 to TRBJ1-4; a weak D match, TRBD1 (6 bases). CDR1 SGHVS and CDR2 FQNEAQ come from the germline V gene. With 5 bases removed from V and 0 bases from J, the gap between germline ends came to 13 bases. This CDR3 has 16 amino acids. CDR3 residues: CASSTGQSATNEKLFF. The CDR3 coding sequence is TGTGCCAGCAGCACCGGACAGTCAGCAACTAATGAAAAACTGTTTTTT. Using reference TRBV7-8 and TRBJ1-4 for the parts outside the CDR3, the full variable domain is GAGVSQSPRYKVAKRGQDVALRCDPISGHVSLFWYQQALGQGPEFLTYFQNEAQLDKSGLPSDRFFAERPEGSVSTLKIQRTQQEDSAVYLCASSTGQSATNEKLFFGSGTQLSVL.

The rearrangement links TRBV5-4 to TRBJ2-3; TRBD2 agrees at 16 bases. V lost 4 bases to trimming and J lost 2 bases; unmatched junction nucleotides: 4. Germline CDR1 reads SGHNT; CDR2 reads YYREEE (reference sequence). There are 17 residues in the CDR3. CDR3 sequence reads: CASSPGLAGGFTDTQYF. The CDR3 DNA is TGTGCCAGCAGCCCGGGACTAGCGGGAGGGTTCACAGATACGCAGTATTTT.

The chain joins TRBV10-1 to TRBJ2-5; 10 bases match TRBD2. The CDR3 contains 15 residues. Germline-derived CDR1 and CDR2 are WNHNN and SYGVQD (reference sequence). V shed 5 bases and J 5 bases; nucleotides not matched to a gene: 8. This CDR3 reads CASSTETSGLETQYF. For the CDR3, the DNA is TGCGCCAGCAGTACCGAGACTAGCGGGTTGGAGACCCAGTACTTC.

This clone was counted a few times. CDR3 residues: CASGRDATSTDTQYF. The DNA of the CDR3 is TGTGCCAGCGGCCGGGACGCAACTAGCACAGATACGCAGTATTTT. This chain connects TRBV6-5 to TRBJ2-3; D possibly matches TRBD1 or TRBD2 (5 bases each). The germline V and J ends were trimmed by 8 bases and 0 bases, with 15 bases remaining between them. CDR1 and CDR2 (germline): MNHEY, SVGAGI. This CDR3 region has 15 residues.

The chain uses TRBV29-1 and TRBJ2-6; D unclear. This CDR3 is built from 13 residues. Germline CDR1 reads SQVTM; CDR2 reads ANQGSEA. Trimming removed 5 bases from V and 4 bases from J, with 9 bases in between. The CDR3, as DNA: TGCAGCGTTTACGGCGACGGGGCCAACGTCCTGACTTTC. Translated, it gives CSVYGDGANVLTF.

The chain has TRBV4-1 and TRBJ2-1, with 7 bases lining up with TRBD2. There are 16 residues in the CDR3. After removal of 4 bases from V and 3 bases from J, the junction contained 9 bases not matched to a gene. Germline V gene sequence: CDR1 MGHRA, CDR2 YSYEKL. CDR3 bases: TGCGCCAGCAGCCCCCCCGGACGGGAGGACTACAATGAGCAGTTCTTC. The encoded protein is CASSPPGREDYNEQFF.

The chain couples TRBV6-2 or TRBV6-3 to TRBJ1-1; D is ambiguous. V was clipped by 5 bases and J by 4 bases, with 11 bases between them. Germline V lookup: CDR1 MNHEY, CDR2 SVGEGT. The CDR3 is 13 residues long. The CDR3 spells CASSPLEVTEAFF. The CDR3 nucleotides read TGTGCCAGCAGTCCCCTAGAGGTCACTGAAGCTTTCTTT.

The chain recombines TRBV11-3 with TRBJ1-5; 9 bases line up with TRBD1. The V segment lost 3 bases and the J segment 0 bases; nucleotides outside the gene matches: 9. The V gene's germline CDR1 is SGHNT and CDR2 YENEEA. The CDR3 contains 18 residues. CDR3 nucleotides: TGTGCCAGCAGCTTCCGGGACAGGGTTAGAGCTAGCAATCAGCCCCAGCATTTT. Its protein product is CASSFRDRVRASNQPQHF.

The chain links TRBV25-1 to TRBJ1-1; 7 bases fit TRBD1. The J segment lost 6 bases and the V segment lost 6 bases, leaving 7 bases of the junction unmatched. The CDR3 consists of 13 residues. CDR1 is MGHDK and CDR2 is SYGVNS in the germline V gene. The CDR3 protein is CASRATGTAEAFF. Written as DNA, the CDR3 is TGTGCCAGCAGGGCCACCGGGACAGCTGAAGCTTTCTTT.

The gene calls are TRBV5-1 and TRBJ2-3; perhaps TRBD1 as D (6 bases). V lost 7 bases and J 6 bases, leaving 18 bases between the germline ends. The CDR3 is 14 amino acids. Germline CDR1 reads SGHRS; CDR2 reads YFSETQ. Written as DNA, the CDR3 is TGCGCCAGCGGCAAGCAGGGGCCGGAGGATACGCAGTATTTT. This gives the protein CASGKQGPEDTQYF. The complete variable domain, with remaining parts taken from reference TRBV5-1 and TRBJ2-3, reads KAGVTQTPRYLIKTRGQQVTLSCSPISGHRSVSWYQQTPGQGLQFLFEYFSETQRNKGNFPGRFSGRQFSNSRSEMNVSTLELGDSALYLCASGKQGPEDTQYFGPGTRLTVL.

The chain combines TRBV4-1 with TRBJ2-7; no clear D gene. Trimming shortened V by 0 bases and J by 0 bases, and 12 bases separated the two germline ends. The CDR3 sequence is 16 residues long. CDR1 and CDR2 from the germline V gene are MGHRA and YSYEKL. CDR3 region: CASSQERAVSSYEQYF. In DNA, the CDR3 is TGCGCCAGCAGCCAAGAACGGGCCGTAAGCTCCTACGAGCAGTACTTC.

The chain carries TRBV4-3 and TRBJ2-3; D not resolved. Germline CDR1 is LGHNA and CDR2 is YSLEER. CDR3 length: 15 amino acids. V was clipped by 1 base and J by 4 bases, with 12 bases between them. CDR3 sequence reads: CASSQVQRSPDTQYF. DNA of the CDR3: TGCGCCAGCAGCCAAGTTCAACGGTCACCAGATACGCAGTATTTT.

The chain joins TRBV29-1 to TRBJ1-2; D is uncertain. Trimming took off 0 bases at V and 0 bases at J, with 8 bases between the two ends. Germline V gives CDR1 SQVTM, CDR2 ANQGSEA. This CDR3 is built from 14 residues. CDR3 loop: CSVEDGEANYGYTF. The CDR3 DNA reads as TGCAGCGTTGAAGATGGGGAGGCTAACTATGGCTACACCTTC.

This clone was seen more than once but under ten times. The CDR3 protein is CASYHRAGNTIYF. The CDR3 DNA is TGTGCCAGCTATCACCGCGCGGGAAACACCATATATTTT. The V call is TRBV28, the J call TRBJ1-3; D ambiguous. The CDR3 covers 13 residues. V shed 8 bases and J shed 4 bases, with 12 bases lying between them. CDR1 MDHEN and CDR2 SYDVKM come from the germline V gene.